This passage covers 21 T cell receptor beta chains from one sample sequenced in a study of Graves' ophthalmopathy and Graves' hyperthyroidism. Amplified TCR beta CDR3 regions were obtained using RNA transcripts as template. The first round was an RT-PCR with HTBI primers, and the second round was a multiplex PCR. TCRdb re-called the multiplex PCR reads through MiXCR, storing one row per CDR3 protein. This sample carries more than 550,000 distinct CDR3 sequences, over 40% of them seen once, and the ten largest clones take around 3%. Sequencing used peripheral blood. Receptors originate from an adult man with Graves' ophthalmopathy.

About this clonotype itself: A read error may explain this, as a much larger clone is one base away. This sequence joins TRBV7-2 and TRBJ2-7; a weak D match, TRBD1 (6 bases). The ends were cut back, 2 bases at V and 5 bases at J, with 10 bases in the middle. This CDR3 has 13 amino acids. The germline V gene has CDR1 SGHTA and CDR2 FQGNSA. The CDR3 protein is CASSLRDTDEQYF. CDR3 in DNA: TGTGCCAGCAGCTTACGGGACACCGACGAGCAGTACTTC.

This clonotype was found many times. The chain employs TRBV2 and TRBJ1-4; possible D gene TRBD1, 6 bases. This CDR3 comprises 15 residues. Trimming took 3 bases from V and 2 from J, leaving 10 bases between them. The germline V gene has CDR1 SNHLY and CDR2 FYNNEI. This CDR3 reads CASSEVRGTNEKLFF. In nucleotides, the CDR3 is TGTGCCAGCAGTGAGGTTAGGGGGACTAATGAAAAACTGTTTTTT.

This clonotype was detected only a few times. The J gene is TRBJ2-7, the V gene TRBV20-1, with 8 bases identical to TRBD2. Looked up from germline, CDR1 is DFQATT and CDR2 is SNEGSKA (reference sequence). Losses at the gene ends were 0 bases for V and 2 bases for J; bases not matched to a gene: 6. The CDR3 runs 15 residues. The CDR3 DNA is TGCAGTGCTAGAGATGAGTCGGGAGGGCCCTACGAGCAGTACTTC. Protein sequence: CSARDESGGPYEQYF.

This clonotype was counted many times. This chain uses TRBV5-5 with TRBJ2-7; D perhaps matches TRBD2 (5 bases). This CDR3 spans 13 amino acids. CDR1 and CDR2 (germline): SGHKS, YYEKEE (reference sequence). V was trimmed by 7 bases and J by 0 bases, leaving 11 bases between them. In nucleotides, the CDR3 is TGTGCCAGCTTTGAGGGCTCCTCCTACGAGCAGTACTTC. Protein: CASFEGSSYEQYF.

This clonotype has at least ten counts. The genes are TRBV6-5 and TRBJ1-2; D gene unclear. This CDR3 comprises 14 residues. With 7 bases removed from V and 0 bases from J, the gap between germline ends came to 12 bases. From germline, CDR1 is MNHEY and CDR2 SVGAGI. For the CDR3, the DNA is TGTGCCAGCAAAACGAGGTTGTCTAACTATGGCTACACCTTC. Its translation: CASKTRLSNYGYTF.

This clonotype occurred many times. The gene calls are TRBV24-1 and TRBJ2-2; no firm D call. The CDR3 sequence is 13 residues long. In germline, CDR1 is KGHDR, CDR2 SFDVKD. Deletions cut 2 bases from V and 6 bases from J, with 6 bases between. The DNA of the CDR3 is TGTGCCACCAGTGATTCAATCGCCGGGGAGCTGTTTTTT. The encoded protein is CATSDSIAGELFF.

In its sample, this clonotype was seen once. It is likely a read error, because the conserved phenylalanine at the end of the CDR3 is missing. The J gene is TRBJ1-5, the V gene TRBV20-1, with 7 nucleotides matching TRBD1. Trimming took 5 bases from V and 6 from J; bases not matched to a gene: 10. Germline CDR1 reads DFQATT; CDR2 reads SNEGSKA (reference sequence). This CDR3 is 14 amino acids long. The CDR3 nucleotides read TGCAGTGCTGGGAGACAGGGTAGGGGTCAGCCCCAGCATGGT. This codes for CSAGRQGRGQPQHG.

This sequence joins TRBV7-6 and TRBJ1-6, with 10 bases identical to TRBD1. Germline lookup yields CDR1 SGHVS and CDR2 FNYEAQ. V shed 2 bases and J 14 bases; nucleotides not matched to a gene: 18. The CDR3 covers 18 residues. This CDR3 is CASSLLRSGGQGPKALHF. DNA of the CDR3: TGTGCCAGCAGCTTACTTCGGTCGGGGGGACAGGGGCCCAAAGCCCTCCACTTT.

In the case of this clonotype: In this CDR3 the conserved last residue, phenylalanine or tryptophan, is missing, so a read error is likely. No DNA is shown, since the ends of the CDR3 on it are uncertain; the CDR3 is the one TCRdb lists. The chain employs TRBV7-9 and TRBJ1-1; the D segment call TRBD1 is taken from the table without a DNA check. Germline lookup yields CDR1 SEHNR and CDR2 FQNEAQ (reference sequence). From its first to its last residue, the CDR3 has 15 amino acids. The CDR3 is CASSLTGRGYSEANY.

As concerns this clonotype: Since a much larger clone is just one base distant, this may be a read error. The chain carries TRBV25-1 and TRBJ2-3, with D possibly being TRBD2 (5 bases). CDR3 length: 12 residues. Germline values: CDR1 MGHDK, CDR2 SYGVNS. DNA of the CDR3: TGTACCAGCACGGCTAGCTCCAATACGCAGTATTTT. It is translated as CTSTASSNTQYF.

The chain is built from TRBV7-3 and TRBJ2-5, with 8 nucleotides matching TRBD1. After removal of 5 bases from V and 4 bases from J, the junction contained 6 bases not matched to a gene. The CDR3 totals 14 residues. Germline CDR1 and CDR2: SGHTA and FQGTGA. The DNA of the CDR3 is TGTGCCAGCAGCCGATCCAGGGGGCGAGAGACCCAGTACTTC. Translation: CASSRSRGRETQYF. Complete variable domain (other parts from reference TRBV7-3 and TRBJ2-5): GAGVSQTPSNKVTEKGKYVELRCDPISGHTALYWYRQSLGQGPEFLIYFQGTGAADDSGLPNDRFFAVRPEGSVSTLKIQRTERGDSAVYLCASSRSRGRETQYFGPGTRLLVL.

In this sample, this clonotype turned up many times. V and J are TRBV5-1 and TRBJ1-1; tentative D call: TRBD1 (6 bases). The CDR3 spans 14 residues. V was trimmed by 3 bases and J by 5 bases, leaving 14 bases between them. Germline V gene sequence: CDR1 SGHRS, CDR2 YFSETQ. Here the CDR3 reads CASSYAGAETEAFF. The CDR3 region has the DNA TGCGCCAGCAGCTACGCAGGGGCTGAGACTGAAGCTTTCTTT.

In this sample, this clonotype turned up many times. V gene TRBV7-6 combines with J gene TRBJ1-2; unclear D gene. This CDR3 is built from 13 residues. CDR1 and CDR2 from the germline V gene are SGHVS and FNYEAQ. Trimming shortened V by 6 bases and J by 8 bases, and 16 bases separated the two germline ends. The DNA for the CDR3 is TGTGCCAGCAGTCCGGACGGAGCATGGGGCTACACCTTC. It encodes CASSPDGAWGYTF.

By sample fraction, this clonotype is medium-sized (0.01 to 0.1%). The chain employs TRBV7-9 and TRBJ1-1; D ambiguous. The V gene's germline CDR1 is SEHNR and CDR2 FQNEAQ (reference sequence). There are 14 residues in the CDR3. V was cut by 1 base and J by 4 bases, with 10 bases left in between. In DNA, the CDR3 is TGTGCCAGCAGCTTAGACTCGGGGAGCACTGAAGCTTTCTTT. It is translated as CASSLDSGSTEAFF. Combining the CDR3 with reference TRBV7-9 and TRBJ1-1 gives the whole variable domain DTGVSQNPRHKITKRGQNVTFRCDPISEHNRLYWYRQTLGQGPEFLTYFQNEAQLEKSRLLSDRFSAERPKGSFSTLEIQRTEQGDSAMYLCASSLDSGSTEAFFGQGTRLTVV.

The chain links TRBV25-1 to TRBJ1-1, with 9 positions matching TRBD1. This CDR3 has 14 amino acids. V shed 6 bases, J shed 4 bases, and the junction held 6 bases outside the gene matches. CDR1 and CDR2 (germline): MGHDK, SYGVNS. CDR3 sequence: CASSGPGQGTEAFF. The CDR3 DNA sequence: TGTGCCAGCAGCGGACCGGGACAGGGCACTGAAGCTTTCTTT.

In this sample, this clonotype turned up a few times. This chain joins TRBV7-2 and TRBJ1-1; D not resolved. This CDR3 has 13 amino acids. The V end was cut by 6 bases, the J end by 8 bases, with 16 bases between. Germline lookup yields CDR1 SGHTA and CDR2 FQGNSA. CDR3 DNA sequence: TGTGCCAGCAGGACTTTAGGACGCGTCGAAGCTTTCTTT. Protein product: CASRTLGRVEAFF.

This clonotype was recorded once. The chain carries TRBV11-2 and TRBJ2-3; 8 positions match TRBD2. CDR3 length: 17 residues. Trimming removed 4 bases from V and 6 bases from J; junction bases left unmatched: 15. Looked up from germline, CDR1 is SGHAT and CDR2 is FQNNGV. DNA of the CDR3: TGTGCCAGCAGCTCCTCATACTCCGGGACTAGGGGGGATACGCAGTATTTT. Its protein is CASSSSYSGTRGDTQYF. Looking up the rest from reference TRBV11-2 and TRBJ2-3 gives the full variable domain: EAGVAQSPRYKIIEKRQSVAFWCNPISGHATLYWYQQILGQGPKLLIQFQNNGVVDDSQLPKDRFSAERLKGVDSTLKIQPAKLEDSAVYLCASSSSYSGTRGDTQYFGPGTRLTVL.

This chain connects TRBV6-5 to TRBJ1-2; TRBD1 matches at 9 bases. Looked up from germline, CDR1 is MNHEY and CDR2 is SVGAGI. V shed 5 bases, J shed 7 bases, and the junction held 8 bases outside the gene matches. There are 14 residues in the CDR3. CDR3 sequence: CASSPDRGVSGYTF. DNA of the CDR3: TGTGCCAGCAGTCCGGACAGGGGCGTTTCTGGCTACACCTTC.

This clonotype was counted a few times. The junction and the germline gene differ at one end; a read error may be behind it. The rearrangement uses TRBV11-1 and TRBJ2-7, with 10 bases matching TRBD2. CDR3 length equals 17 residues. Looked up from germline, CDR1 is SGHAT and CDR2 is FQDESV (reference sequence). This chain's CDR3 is CASSHKVGASGSYEQYF. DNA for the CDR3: TGCGCCAGCAGCCACAAAGTAGGGGCTAGCGGGAGCTACGAGCAGTACTTC. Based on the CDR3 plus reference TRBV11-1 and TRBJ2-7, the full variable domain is EAEVAQSPRYKITEKSQAVAFWCDPISGHATLYWYRQILGQGPELLVQFQDESVVDDSQLPKDRFSAERLKGVDSTLKIQPAELGDSAMYLCASSHKVGASGSYEQYFGPGTRLTVT.

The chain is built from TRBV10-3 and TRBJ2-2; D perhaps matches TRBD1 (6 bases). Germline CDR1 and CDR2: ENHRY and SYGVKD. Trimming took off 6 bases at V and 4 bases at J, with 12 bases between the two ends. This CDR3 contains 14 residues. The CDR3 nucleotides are TGTGCCATCAGCCTCACAGGGAGCACCGGGGAGCTGTTTTTT. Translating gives CAISLTGSTGELFF.

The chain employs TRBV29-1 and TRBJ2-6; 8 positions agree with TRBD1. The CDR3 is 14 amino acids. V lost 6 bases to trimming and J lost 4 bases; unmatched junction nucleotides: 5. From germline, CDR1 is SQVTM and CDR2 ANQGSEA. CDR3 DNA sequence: TGCAGCGTGCCTCAGGGGGCCGGGGCCAACGTCCTGACTTTC. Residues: CSVPQGAGANVLTF.